These 8 T cell receptor beta chains originate from one sample sequenced in a study of Tregs in tolerant kidney transplant recipients. Sequenced by immunoSEQ multiplex PCR; TCRdb stores in-frame clones only, minus some. This sample lists approximately 50,000 clones; its ten largest clones have about 0.83%. Here the sequenced sample was CD4+ T cells from blood, taken before the transplant. The receptor source for this set is a human donor who received a combined kidney and bone marrow transplant.

Comment on this clone: The CDR3 goes on 3 residues after the read ends, and that part is filled in from the germline J gene. The chain couples TRBV2 to TRBJ1-2; D call uncertain. This CDR3 region has 13 residues. Germline V gives CDR1 SNHLY, CDR2 FYNNEI. The covered CDR3 bases are TGTGCCAGCAGTGAGACCAGATCGGGGGGC. Its translation: CASSETRSGG. The whole CDR3 region reads CASSETRSGGYTF.

Regarding this clone: The read ends 3 residues shy of where the CDR3 ends; the end is completed using the germline J gene. The chain combines TRBV19 with TRBJ2-3; 8 bases fit TRBD1. CDR1 is LNHDA and CDR2 is SQIVND in the germline V gene (reference sequence). The CDR3 has 15 amino acids. V shed 3 bases and J 4 bases; nucleotides not matched to a gene: 6. The sequenced part of the CDR3 DNA is TGTGCCAGTAGTATTTCACAGGGGGATTCAGATACG. Protein sequence: CASSISQGDSDT. The entire CDR3 is CASSISQGDSDTQYF. Full variable domain (outside the CDR3, taken from reference TRBV19 and TRBJ2-3): DGGITQSPKYLFRKEGQNVTLSCEQNLNHDAMYWYRQDPGQGLRLIYYSQIVNDFQKGDIAEGYSVSREKKESFPLTVTSAQKNPTAFYLCASSISQGDSDTQYFGPGTRLTVL.

CDR3 region: CASSERGRRNTEAFF. The CDR3 DNA, read in part, is TGTGCCAGCAGTGAAAGGGGCAGAAGGAACACTGAA. The chain recombines TRBV2 with TRBJ1-1; possible D gene TRBD1, 5 bases. The CDR3 end is not reached by the read, which stops 3 residues before it; the germline J gene fills it in. CDR3 length: 15 amino acids. The ends were cut back, 2 bases at V and 1 base at J, with 11 bases in the middle. Per germline, CDR1 SNHLY and CDR2 FYNNEI. The full variable domain, in which reference TRBV2 and TRBJ1-1 provide the parts outside the CDR3, is EPEVTQTPSHQVTQMGQEVILRCVPISNHLYFYWYRQILGQKVEFLVSFYNNEISEKSEIFDDQFSVERPDGSNFTLKIRSTKLEDSAMYFCASSERGRRNTEAFFGQGTRLTVV.

As to this clone: Coverage ceases 3 residues before the CDR3 finishes, and the germline J gene fills in the end. V usage is TRBV18 and J usage is TRBJ1-3, with D hard to call. This CDR3 has 14 amino acids. Germline V lookup: CDR1 KGHSH, CDR2 LQKENI. V was shortened by 1 base and J by 2 bases, with 6 bases between the two germline ends. CDR3 DNA (partial): TGTGCCAGCTCACCACGGAGGGCTGGAAACACC. Its protein is CASSPRRAGNT. The whole CDR3 protein is CASSPRRAGNTIYF.

Incomplete CDR3 DNA: TGTGCCAGCAGCGCGAGGGGCAGACTCACCGGGGAG. Translation: CASSARGRLTGE. The CDR3 in its entirety is CASSARGRLTGELFF. This chain uses TRBV5-6 with TRBJ2-2; tentatively, D is TRBD1 or TRBD2 (5 bases each). The read halts 3 residues ahead of the CDR3 end, with the missing end drawn from the germline J gene. The V and J ends lost 4 bases and 4 bases respectively, with 14 bases between them. There are 15 residues in the CDR3. In germline, CDR1 is SGHDT, CDR2 YYEEEE.

About this clone: The CDR3 goes on 3 residues after the read ends, and that part is filled in from the germline J gene. V usage is TRBV6-1 and J usage is TRBJ1-2; D is possibly TRBD1 (5 bases). This CDR3 is 13 amino acids long. V shed 4 bases and J shed 4 bases, with 10 bases lying between them. Looked up from germline, CDR1 is MNHNS and CDR2 is SASEGT. The sequenced part of the CDR3 DNA is TGTGCCAGCAGTGTTGAGGGGAGCTATGGC. Translating gives CASSVEGSYG. The CDR3, in full, reads CASSVEGSYGYTF.

Comments on this clone: The CDR3 goes on 3 residues after the read ends, and that part is filled in from the germline J gene. The chain has TRBV30 and TRBJ1-1, with D unclear. The CDR3 covers 12 residues. V lost 3 bases to trimming and J lost 4 bases, with 9 bases between them. Per the germline V gene, CDR1 is GTSNPN and CDR2 is SVGIG (reference sequence). Partial CDR3 DNA: TGTGCCTGGAGGGTCAGGAGCACTGAA. Amino acids: CAWRVRSTE. The CDR3 as a whole reads CAWRVRSTEAFF.

A note on this clone: The CDR3 is cut off 3 residues early in the read; its end comes from the germline J gene. The chain combines TRBV7-2 with TRBJ2-3, with 7 bases fitting TRBD2. Germline CDR1 is SGHTA and CDR2 is FQGNSA. The CDR3 contains 15 residues. Losses at the gene ends were 3 bases for V and 0 bases for J; bases not matched to a gene: 3. The CDR3: CASSFSGLSTDTQYF. The CDR3 DNA, read in part, is TGTGCCAGCAGCTTCTCGGGACTAAGCACAGATACG.